This TCR beta chain originates from a study of blood T cells in healthy people across ages. Study-wide points: The long-lived group displayed more naive CD4+ cells, plus higher diversity, than the aged donors did.

Isolation recovered at least 7 million PBMCs from every sample. In its sample, this clonotype was seen many times. Its antigen is not identified. The use of a sample-barcoded 5' primer and a J-beta primer mix characterized a second PCR of 7 to 11 cycles. TCRdb reprocessed the 5' RACE reads via MiXCR and lists one record per CDR3 protein. The table has under 950,000 distinct CDR3 sequences, about a fifth seen once. V was clipped by 6 bases and J by 2 bases, with 5 bases between them. CDR3 length: 11 residues. Germline lookup yields CDR1 SNHLY and CDR2 FYNNEI. The source material was blood. The clonotype originates from an older man in good health. The chain links TRBV2 to TRBJ2-7; D is undetermined. The CDR3 coding sequence is TGTGCCAGCAGCCAAACCTACGAGCAGTACTTC. It is translated as CASSQTYEQYF.